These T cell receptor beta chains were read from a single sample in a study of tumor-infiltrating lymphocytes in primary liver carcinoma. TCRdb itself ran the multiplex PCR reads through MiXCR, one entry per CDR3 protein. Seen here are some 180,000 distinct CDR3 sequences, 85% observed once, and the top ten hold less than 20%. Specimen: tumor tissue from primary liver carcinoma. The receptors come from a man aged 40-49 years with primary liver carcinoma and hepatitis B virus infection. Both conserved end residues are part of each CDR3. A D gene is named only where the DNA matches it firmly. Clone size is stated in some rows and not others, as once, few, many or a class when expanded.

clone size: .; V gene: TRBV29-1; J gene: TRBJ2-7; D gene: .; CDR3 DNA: TGCAGCGTCATGACATCTAGTACCGGCGCTCCCTACGAGCAGTACTTC; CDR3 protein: CSVMTSSTGAPYEQYF
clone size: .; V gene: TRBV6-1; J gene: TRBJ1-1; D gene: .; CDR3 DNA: TGTGCCAGCGCGGGAGGACCAAACACTGAAGCTTTCTTT; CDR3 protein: CASAGGPNTEAFF
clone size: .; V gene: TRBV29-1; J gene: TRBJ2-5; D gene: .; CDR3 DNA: TGCAACGGTATGGAAAGTGGAGACACCCAGTACTTC; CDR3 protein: CNGMESGDTQYF
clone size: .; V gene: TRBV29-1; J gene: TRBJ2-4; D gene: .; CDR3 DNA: TGCAGCGTTGAAGATCGGGGTTCCAAAAACATTCAGAACTTC; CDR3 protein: CSVEDRGSKNIQNF
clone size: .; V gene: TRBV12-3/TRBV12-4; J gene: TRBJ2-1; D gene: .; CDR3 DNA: TGTACCTGCAGTCTCGGACAGAAGAATGAGCAGTTCTTC; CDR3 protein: CTCSLGQKNEQFF
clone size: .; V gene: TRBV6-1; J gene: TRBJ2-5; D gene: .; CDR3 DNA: TGTGCCAGTAGTGAAGCGGTGGGCGGCCAAGATAGCCAGTACTTC; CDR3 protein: CASSEAVGGQDSQYF
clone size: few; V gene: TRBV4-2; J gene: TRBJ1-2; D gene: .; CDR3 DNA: TGTGCCAGCAGCCAAGATTGGGGGGGCGGCTACACCTTC; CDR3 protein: CASSQDWGGGYTF
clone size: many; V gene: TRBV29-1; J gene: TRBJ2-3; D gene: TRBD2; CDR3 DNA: TGCAGCGCAACGGGAGCGGGGGCAGCAGATACGCAGTATTTT; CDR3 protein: CSATGAGAADTQYF
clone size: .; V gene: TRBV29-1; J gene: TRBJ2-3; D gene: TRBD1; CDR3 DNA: TGCAGCGTTTCCGGGACAGGGCCGTCAGGTACGCACTATTTT; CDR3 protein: CSVSGTGPSGTHYF
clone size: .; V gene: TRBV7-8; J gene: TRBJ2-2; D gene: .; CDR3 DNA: TGTGCCAGCAGCTTAATTCCGTCGGACACCGGGGAGATGTTTTTT; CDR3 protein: CASSLIPSDTGEMFF
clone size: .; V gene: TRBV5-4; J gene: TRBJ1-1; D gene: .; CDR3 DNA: TGTGCCAGCGGCTTGGGTTGGGGGGCAGTGGGGAACACAGAAGCTTTCTTT; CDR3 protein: CASGLGWGAVGNTEAFF
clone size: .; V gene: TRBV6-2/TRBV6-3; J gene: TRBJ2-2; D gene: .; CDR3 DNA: TGTGCCAGCAGTCCTATCGGGAGTCGGAACACCGGGGAGCTGTTTTTC; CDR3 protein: CASSPIGSRNTGELFF
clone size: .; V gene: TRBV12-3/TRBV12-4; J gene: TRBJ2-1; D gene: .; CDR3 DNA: TGTGCTAGCAGTTTCAGAGGGGCTAGTACCTACAATGAGCGGTTCTTC; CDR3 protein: CASSFRGASTYNERFF